This T cell receptor beta chain was recorded in a study of T cell responses to AZD1222 COVID-19 vaccine. TCRdb keeps only in-frame clones here, not all; method: immunoSEQ multiplex PCR. Of around 140,000 clones in the sample, 70% to 90% were seen once. Germline CDR1 SQVTM, CDR2 ANQGSEA. V dropped 4 bases and J dropped 3 bases, with 10 bases sitting between them. CDR3 length equals 12 residues. This chain links TRBV29-1 with TRBJ2-7; weak D call: TRBD1 (5 bases). This sample comprised peripheral blood, obtained on day 0 of AZD1222 vaccination. The sequence derives from an adult in good health. The DNA of the CDR3 is TGCAGCGTTGCCACTGACAGCTACGAGCAGTACTTC. Translating it yields CSVATDSYEQYF.